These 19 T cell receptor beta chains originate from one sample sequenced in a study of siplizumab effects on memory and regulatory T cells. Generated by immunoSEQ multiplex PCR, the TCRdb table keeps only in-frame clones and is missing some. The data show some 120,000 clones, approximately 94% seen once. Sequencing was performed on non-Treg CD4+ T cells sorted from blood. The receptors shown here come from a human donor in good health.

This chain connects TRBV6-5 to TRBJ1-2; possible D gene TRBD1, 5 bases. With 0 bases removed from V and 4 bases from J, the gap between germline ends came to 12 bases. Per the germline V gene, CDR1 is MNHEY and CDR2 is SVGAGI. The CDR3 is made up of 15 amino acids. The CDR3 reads CASSYSVQGGYGYTF. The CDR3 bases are TGTGCCAGCAGTTACTCTGTCCAGGGCGGCTATGGCTACACCTTC.

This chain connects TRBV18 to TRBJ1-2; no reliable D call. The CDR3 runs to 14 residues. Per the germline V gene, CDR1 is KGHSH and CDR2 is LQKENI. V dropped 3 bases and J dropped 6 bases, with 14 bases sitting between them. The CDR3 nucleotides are TGTGCCAGCTCACCTATAGCGGGAGTAGATGGCTACACCTTC. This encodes CASSPIAGVDGYTF.

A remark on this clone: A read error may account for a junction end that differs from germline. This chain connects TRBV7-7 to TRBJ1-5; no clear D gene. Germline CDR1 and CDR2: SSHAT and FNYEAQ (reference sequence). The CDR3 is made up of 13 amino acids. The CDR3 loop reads CASSRGPDQPQHF. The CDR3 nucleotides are TGTGCTAGCAGCCGAGGGCCGGATCAGCCCCAGCATTTT.

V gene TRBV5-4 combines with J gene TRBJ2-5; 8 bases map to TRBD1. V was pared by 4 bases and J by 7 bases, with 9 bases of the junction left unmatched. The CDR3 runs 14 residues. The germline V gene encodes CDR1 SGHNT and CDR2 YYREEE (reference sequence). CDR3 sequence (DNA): TGTGCCAGCAGCCAGCAGCTGGGACAGGCGACCCAGTACTTC. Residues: CASSQQLGQATQYF.

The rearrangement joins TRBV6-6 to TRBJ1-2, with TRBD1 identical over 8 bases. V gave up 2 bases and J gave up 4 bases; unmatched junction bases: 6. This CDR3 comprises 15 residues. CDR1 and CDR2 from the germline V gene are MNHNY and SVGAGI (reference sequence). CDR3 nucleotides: TGTGCCAGCAGTTACGTGGACAGGGCAAGCTATGGCTACACCTTC. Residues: CASSYVDRASYGYTF.

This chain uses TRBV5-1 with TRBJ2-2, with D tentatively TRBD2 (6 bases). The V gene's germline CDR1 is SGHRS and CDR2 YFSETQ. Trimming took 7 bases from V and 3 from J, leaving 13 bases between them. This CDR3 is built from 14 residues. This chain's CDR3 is CASGTTGDTGELFF. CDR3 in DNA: TGCGCCAGCGGAACTACGGGGGACACCGGGGAGCTGTTTTTT.

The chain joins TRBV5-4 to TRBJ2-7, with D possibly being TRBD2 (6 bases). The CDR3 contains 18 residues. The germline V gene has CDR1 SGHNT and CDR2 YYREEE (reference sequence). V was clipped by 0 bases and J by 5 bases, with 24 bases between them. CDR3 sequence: CASSLDPGGWTASHEQYF. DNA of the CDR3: TGTGCCAGCAGCTTGGACCCCGGGGGTTGGACCGCGAGCCACGAGCAGTACTTC.

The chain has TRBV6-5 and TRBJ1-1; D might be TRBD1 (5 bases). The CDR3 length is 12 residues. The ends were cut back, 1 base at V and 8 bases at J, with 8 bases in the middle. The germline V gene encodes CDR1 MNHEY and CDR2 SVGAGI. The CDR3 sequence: CASSYWDGEAFF. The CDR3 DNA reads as TGTGCCAGCAGTTACTGGGACGGAGAAGCTTTCTTT.

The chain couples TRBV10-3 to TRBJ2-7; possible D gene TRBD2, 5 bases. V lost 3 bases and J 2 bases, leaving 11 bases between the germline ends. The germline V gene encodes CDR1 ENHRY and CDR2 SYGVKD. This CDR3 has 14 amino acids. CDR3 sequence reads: CAISDRTLTYEQYF. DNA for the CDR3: TGTGCCATCAGTGATCGGACTCTAACCTACGAGCAGTACTTC.

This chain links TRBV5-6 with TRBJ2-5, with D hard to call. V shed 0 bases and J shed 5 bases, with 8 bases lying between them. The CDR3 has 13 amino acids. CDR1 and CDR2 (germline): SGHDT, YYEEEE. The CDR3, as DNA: TGTGCCAGCAGCTTGGTTACAGACGAGACCCAGTACTTC. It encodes CASSLVTDETQYF.

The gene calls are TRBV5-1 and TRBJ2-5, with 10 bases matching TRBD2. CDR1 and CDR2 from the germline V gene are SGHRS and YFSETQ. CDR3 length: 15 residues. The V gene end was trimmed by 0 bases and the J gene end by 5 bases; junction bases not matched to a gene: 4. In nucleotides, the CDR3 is TGCGCCAGCAGCTTGGCCGGGACTAGCGAGGAGACCCAGTACTTC. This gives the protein CASSLAGTSEETQYF.

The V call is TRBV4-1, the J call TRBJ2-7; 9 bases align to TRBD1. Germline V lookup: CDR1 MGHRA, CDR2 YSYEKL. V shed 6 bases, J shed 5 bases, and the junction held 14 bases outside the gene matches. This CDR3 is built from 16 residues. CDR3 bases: TGCGCCAGCAGGACAATCGGGGGACAGGGTTACCACGAGCAGTACTTC. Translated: CASRTIGGQGYHEQYF.

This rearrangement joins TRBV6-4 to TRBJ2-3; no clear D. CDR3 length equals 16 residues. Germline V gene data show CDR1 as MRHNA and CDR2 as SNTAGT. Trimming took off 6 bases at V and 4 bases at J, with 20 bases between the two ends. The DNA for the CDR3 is TGTGCCAGCAGCCCCGGATGGGTTCAAGGGCCAGATACGCAGTATTTT. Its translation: CASSPGWVQGPDTQYF.

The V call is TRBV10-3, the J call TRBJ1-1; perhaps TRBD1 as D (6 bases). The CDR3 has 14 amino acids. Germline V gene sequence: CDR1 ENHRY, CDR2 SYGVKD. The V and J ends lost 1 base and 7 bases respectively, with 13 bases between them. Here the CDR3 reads CAISEFGSTGEAFF. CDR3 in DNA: TGTGCCATCAGTGAGTTCGGCTCGACAGGTGAAGCTTTCTTT.

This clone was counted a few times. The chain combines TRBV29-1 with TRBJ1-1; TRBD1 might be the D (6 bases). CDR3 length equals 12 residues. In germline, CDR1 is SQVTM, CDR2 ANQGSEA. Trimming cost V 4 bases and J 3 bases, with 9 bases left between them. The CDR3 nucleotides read TGCAGCGTTGGACAGGAATACACTGAAGCTTTCTTT. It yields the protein CSVGQEYTEAFF.

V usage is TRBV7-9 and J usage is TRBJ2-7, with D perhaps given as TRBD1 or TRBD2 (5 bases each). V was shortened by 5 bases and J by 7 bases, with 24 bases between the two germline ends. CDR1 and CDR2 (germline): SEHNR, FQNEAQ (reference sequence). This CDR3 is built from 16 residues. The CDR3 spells CASSPPSGTPYTEQYF. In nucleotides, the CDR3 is TGTGCCAGCAGCCCTCCCTCCGGGACCCCTTACACGGAGCAGTACTTC.

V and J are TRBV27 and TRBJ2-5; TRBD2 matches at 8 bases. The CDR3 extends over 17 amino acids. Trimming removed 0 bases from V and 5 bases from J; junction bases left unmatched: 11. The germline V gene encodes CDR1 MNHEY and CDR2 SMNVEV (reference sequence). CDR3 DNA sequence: TGTGCCAGCAGTTTATCGTTGCGGGGGGTCCTCAGGGAGACCCAGTACTTC. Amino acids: CASSLSLRGVLRETQYF.

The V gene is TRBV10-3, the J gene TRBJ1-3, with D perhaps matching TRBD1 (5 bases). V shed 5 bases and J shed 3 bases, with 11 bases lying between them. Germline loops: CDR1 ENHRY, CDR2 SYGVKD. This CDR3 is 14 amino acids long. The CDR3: CAISSGTVGNTIYF. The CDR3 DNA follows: TGTGCCATCAGTAGTGGGACCGTTGGAAACACCATATATTTT.

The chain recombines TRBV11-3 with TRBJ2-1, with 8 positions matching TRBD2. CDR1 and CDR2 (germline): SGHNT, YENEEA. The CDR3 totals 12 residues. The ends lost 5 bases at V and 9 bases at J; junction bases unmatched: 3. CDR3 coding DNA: TGTGCCAGCAGCGTTAGCGGGATTGAGCAGTTCTTC. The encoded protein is CASSVSGIEQFF.